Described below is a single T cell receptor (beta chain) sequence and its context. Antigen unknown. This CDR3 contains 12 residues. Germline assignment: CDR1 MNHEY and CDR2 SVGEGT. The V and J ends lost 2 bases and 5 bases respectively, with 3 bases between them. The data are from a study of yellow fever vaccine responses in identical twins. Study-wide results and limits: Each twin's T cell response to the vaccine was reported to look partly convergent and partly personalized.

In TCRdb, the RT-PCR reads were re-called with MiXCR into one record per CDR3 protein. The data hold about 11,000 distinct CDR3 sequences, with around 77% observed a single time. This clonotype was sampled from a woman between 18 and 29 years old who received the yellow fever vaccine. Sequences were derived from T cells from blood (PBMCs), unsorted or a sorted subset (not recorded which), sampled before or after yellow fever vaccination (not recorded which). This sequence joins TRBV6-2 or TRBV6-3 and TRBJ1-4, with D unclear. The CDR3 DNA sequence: TGTGCCAGCAGTTACGCCAATGAAAAACTGTTTTTT. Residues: CASSYANEKLFF.